This T cell receptor (beta chain) was sequenced for a study of cytomegalovirus exposure and HLA in healthy donors. Study-wide context: HLA-typed donors were the source of about 85 million unique TCRs held in an early data release.

Use of 60 Vbeta and 13 Jbeta primers characterized the PCR. Sequenced by immunoSEQ multiplex PCR; TCRdb stores in-frame clones only, minus some. The table records 110,000 to 150,000 clones, roughly 80% of them present only once. V was pared by 5 bases and J by 8 bases, with 10 bases of the junction left unmatched. CDR3 length: 14 residues. Germline V gives CDR1 SGHTA, CDR2 FQGTGA. As regards this clone: Its cognate antigen is unknown.

Overall study findings and caveats: TCR beta V- and J-gene trimming was later associated with a missense DCLRE1C variant. A later analysis by the authors found several of the most significant clusters apparently linked to common viral pathogens.

The sequenced material came from PBMCs. This chain connects TRBV7-3 to TRBJ1-1; 8 bases line up with TRBD1. The source is a female donor in good health and CMV-seronegative. For the CDR3, the DNA is TGTGCCAGCAGCATTCAGACAGGGGCCGGGGAAGCTTTCTTT. This encodes CASSIQTGAGEAFF.